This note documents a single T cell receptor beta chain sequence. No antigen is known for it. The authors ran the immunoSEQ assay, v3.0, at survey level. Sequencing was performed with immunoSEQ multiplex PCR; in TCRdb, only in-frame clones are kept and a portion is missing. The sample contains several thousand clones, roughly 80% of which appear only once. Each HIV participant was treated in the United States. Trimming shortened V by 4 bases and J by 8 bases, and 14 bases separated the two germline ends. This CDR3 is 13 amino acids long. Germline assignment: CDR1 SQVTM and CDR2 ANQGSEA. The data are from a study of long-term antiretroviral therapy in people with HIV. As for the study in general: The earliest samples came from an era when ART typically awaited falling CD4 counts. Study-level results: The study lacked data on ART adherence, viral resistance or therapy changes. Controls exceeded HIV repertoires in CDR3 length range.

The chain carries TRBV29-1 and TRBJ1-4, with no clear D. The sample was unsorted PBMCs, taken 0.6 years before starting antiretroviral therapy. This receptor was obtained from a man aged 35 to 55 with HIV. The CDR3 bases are TGCAGCGTTGGCGGGGTCGGCGACGAAAAACTGTTTTTT. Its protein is CSVGGVGDEKLFF.